The text below deals with one T cell receptor beta chain. The target antigen is unknown. CDR3 and TCR beta VDJ profiling relied on genomic DNA as the template. Via MiXCR, TCRdb re-called the reads, giving one row per CDR3 protein. The sample comprises 35,000 to 40,000 distinct CDR3 sequences, 65% to 80% of which are singletons, and approximately 22% rests with the top ten. The data derive from a study of CD8+CD57+ T cells in acquired aplastic anemia. Study-wide context: Across the sorted CD4+ and CD8+ cells, DNA amounts averaged 3.2 ug. Healthy-donor CD4+ cells averaged about 11 million reads.

Study-level findings and limits: Simpson's diversity of CD8+ cells was not significantly different in patients compared with controls. Comparison of patients with controls identified nearly 30 shared CD8+ CDR3 sequences.

Germline CDR1 is SGHNT and CDR2 is YYREEE (reference sequence). The CDR3 is made up of 16 amino acids. Trimming took 2 bases from V and 2 from J; bases not matched to a gene: 3. The J gene is TRBJ2-6, the V gene TRBV5-4, with 8 bases aligning to TRBD1. The sample consisted of sorted CD4+, CD8+, or CD8+CD57+ T cells (not recorded which) from PBMCs. The TCR originated in a human donor in good health, serving as a control. The CDR3 nucleotides are TGTGCCAGCAGCTTATGGACAGGGACTGGGGCCAACGTCCTGACTTTC. It yields the protein CASSLWTGTGANVLTF.